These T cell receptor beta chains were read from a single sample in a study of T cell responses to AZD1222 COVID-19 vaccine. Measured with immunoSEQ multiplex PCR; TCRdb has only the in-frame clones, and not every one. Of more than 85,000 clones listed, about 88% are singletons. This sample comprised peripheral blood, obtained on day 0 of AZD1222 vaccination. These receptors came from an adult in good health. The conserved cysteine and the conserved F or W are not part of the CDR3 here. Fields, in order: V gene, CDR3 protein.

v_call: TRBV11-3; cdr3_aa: ASSLDPSHEQY
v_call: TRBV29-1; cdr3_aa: SVGHRGAGNTIY
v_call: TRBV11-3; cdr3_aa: ASSSQWVAGIVYEQF
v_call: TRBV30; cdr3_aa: AWSWEGDYGYT
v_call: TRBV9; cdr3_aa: ASSGFRGVGSDTQY
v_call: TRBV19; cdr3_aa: ASSISLTPGTEAF
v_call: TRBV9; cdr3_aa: ASSPPGRETQY
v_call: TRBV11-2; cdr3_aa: ASSFQTGGYTEAF
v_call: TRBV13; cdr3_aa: ASSFRKTGMNTGELF
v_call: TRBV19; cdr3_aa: ASSIDARPQH
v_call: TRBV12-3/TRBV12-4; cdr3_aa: ASRTADTQY
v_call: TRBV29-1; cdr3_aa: SVALAEYYEQY
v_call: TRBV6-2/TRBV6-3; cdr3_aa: ASSPLGTLKKGEAF
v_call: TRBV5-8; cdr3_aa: ASSLAEATHNSPLH
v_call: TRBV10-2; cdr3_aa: ASGWDSGNTIY
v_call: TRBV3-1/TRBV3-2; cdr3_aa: ASSLRQGKNEKLF
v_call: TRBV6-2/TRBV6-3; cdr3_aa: ASSYDRDRGTHEQY
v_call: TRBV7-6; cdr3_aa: ASSRPYRSSYNEQF
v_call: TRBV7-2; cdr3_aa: ASSLGAASTEAF
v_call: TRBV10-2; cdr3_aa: ASTFTATGTGELF
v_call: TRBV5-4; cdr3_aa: ASSLDAGTLQETQY
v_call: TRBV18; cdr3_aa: ASSRGQTGQPQH
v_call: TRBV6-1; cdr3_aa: ASSEGHRDIQY
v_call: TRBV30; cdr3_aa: AWSPPGRIIAYEQY
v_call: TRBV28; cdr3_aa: ASRLRPWTGAETEAF
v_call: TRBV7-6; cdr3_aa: ASSLGGSQY
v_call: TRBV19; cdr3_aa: ASSIGGGVVNTEAF
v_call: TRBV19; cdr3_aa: ASSAMDAQNTEAF
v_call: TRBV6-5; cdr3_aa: ASGRSGVSYNEQF
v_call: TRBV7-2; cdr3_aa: ASSLAHGGEDEQY
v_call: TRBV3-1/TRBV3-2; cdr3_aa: ASSHAHRASRAGEPQH
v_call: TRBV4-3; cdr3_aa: ASSQKHGRAGTGELF
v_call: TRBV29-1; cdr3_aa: SVETTSGGHSTDTQY
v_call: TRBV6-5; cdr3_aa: ASSLAGGSGGELF
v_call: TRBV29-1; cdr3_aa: SVGSRPGELF
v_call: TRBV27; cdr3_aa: ARGQLSYNSPLH
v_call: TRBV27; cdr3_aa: ASSSPTGKGSPLH
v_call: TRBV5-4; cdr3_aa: ASSDPTGRLEAF
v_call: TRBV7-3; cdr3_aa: ASSSLYVEAF
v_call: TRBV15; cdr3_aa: ATRMGVKNTEAF
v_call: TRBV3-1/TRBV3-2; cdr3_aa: ASSPGDGTISYEQY
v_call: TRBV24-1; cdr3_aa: ATSDGPGQPLSGANVLT
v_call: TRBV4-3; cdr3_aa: ASSQDGTFGTEAF
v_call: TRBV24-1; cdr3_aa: ATSDPQRETQY
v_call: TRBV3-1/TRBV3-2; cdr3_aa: ASSVQGLDDKEQF
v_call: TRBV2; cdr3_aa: ASSDRGPEQY
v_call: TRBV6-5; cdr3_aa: ASSPRVTSPEAF
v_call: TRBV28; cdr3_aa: ASTKQGWETQY
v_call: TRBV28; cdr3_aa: ASSENAGTLIYSPLH
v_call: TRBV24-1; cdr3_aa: ATSDLHPKAAGPDGYT
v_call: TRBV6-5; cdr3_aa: ASSYSTGPGIDTQY
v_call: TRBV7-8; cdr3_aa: ASILGLAGHNEQF
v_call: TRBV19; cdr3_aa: ASSRLAGGPDTGELF
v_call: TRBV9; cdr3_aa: ASSTTDRLSSYEQY